The rows below give T cell receptor beta chains drawn from one sample of a study of neoadjuvant nivolumab and ipilimumab in lung cancer. Profiling relied on immunoSEQ multiplex PCR, and the TCRdb table lists in-frame clones only, not all of them. The table shows 15,000 to 20,000 clones, with 65% to 85% occurring only once. The sample in question was tumor tissue, obtained after neoadjuvant nivolumab, alone or with ipilimumab, at or shortly before surgery. Receptors were obtained from an adult with non-small cell lung cancer. CDR3s include the opening cysteine and the closing phenylalanine or tryptophan. The D gene is left open where the match is weak. The size of a clone is reported for some rows only, either as once, few or many, or as a class for expanded clones.

clone size	D gene	V gene	J gene	CDR3 protein	CDR3 DNA
few	TRBD1	TRBV5-1	TRBJ1-2	CASSKDRELGYTF	TGCGCCAGCAGCAAGGACAGGGAGTTAGGCTACACCTTC
NA	NA	TRBV6-5	TRBJ1-1	CASSYPGNTEAFF	TGTGCCAGCAGTTATCCGGGGAACACTGAAGCTTTCTTT
few	NA	TRBV9	TRBJ2-2	CASSLRDTGELFF	TGTGCCAGCAGCCTCCGGGACACCGGGGAGCTGTTTTTT
NA	NA	TRBV18	TRBJ2-5	CASSPTFGGGETQYF	TGTGCCAGCTCACCCACATTCGGGGGAGGAGAGACCCAGTACTTC
NA	NA	TRBV27	TRBJ1-6	CASSLSGGHNSPLHF	TGTGCCAGCAGTTTATCCGGGGGTCATAATTCACCCCTCCACTTT
NA	NA	TRBV9	TRBJ1-2	CASSANNMGGYTF	TGTGCCAGCAGCGCCAATAACATGGGGGGCTACACCTTC
few	NA	TRBV11-2	TRBJ2-7	CASSSPYEQYF	TGTGCCAGCAGCTCCCCCTACGAGCAGTACTTC
NA	NA	TRBV5-1	TRBJ1-6	CASSLESGAAYNSPLHF	TGCGCCAGCAGCTTGGAATCGGGGGCTGCCTATAATTCACCCCTCCACTTT
NA	TRBD2	TRBV18	TRBJ2-1	CASSQALAGAYNEQFF	TGTGCCAGCTCACAAGCACTAGCGGGGGCCTACAATGAGCAGTTCTTC
few	NA	TRBV30	TRBJ2-6	CAWSLGSGANVLTF	TGTGCCTGGAGTTTGGGGTCTGGGGCCAACGTCCTGACTTTC
NA	NA	TRBV11-2	TRBJ1-5	CASSLDSGYSNQPQHF	TGTGCCAGCAGCTTAGATTCGGGGTATAGCAATCAGCCCCAGCATTTT
NA	NA	TRBV9	TRBJ1-4	CASSVDEGRIEKLFF	TGTGCCAGCAGCGTAGACGAGGGGAGGATTGAAAAACTGTTTTTT
once	NA	TRBV7-2	TRBJ2-1	CASSLDNPSYNEQFF	TGTGCCAGCAGTCTCGACAACCCATCCTACAATGAGCAGTTCTTC
NA	TRBD1	TRBV5-1	TRBJ2-3	CASSLGAGGSTDTQYF	TGCGCCAGCAGCTTGGGGGCAGGGGGAAGCACAGATACGCAGTATTTT
NA	NA	TRBV5-6	TRBJ1-1	CASRTFGGGSNTEAFF	TGTGCCAGCAGGACGTTTGGGGGGGGATCAAACACTGAAGCTTTCTTT
NA	TRBD1	TRBV11-2	TRBJ2-7	CASSPLGQGYEQYF	TGTGCCAGCAGCCCACTGGGACAGGGTTACGAGCAGTACTTC
NA	NA	TRBV2	TRBJ1-1	CASSLTWEEAFF	TGTGCCAGCAGTTTAACATGGGAGGAAGCTTTCTTT
NA	NA	TRBV10-1	TRBJ2-7	CASSIGPLYEQYF	TGCGCCAGCAGTATAGGACCTCTCTACGAGCAGTACTTC